These T cell receptor beta chains were read from a single sample in a study of blood T cell repertoires in COVID-19. Using immunoSEQ multiplex PCR, the repertoire was profiled, and TCRdb retains in-frame clones only, with some absent. The table includes under 250,000 clones, roughly three quarters detected once. Material for sequencing was peripheral blood. The receptors shown here come from a woman aged 40 to 50 with COVID-19, enrolled during active disease. The CDR3 runs from the conserved cysteine through the conserved F or W. D genes are given only for firm matches. Clone size, where shown, is once, few, many, or a class for clones that have expanded.

V gene	clone size	J gene	D gene	CDR3 protein	CDR3 DNA
TRBV29-1	.	TRBJ2-1	TRBD2	CSVLSGGALIGQFF	TGCAGCGTTTTGAGCGGGGGAGCCCTAATAGGGCAGTTCTTC
TRBV3-1/TRBV3-2	.	TRBJ1-3	.	CASSQIPTGYSGNTIYF	TGTGCCAGCAGCCAGATACCAACAGGGTACTCTGGAAACACCATATATTTT
TRBV27	.	TRBJ2-5	.	CASSLSRAGLQETQYF	TGTGCCAGCAGTTTGTCCCGGGCGGGGCTCCAAGAGACCCAGTACTTC
TRBV5-6	.	TRBJ2-7	TRBD2	CASAQITGLVARADEQYF	TGTGCCAGCGCCCAAATAACGGGACTAGTCGCGCGGGCGGACGAGCAGTACTTC
TRBV24-1	.	TRBJ2-3	TRBD2	CATARLAGQTKGDTQYF	TGTGCCACCGCAAGACTAGCGGGCCAAACTAAGGGAGATACGCAGTATTTT
TRBV12-3/TRBV12-4	.	TRBJ1-1	TRBD1	CASSFSGGFLAFF	TGTGCCAGCAGTTTTTCAGGGGGGTTTTTAGCTTTCTTT
TRBV9	.	TRBJ2-3	TRBD1	CASGTGPTFDTQYF	TGTGCCAGCGGGACAGGCCCTACGTTCGATACGCAGTATTTT
TRBV27	few	TRBJ2-1	TRBD2	CASSSLGGGTYNEQFF	TGTGCCAGCAGTTCCCTAGGCGGGGGGACCTACAATGAGCAGTTCTTC
TRBV7-2	.	TRBJ2-3	TRBD2	CASSLRASGAQDTQYF	TGTGCCAGCAGCTTAAGGGCTAGCGGGGCTCAAGATACGCAGTATTTT
TRBV7-6	.	TRBJ2-7	TRBD2	CASSPGLDPSYEQYF	TGTGCCAGCAGCCCGGGACTAGACCCTTCCTACGAGCAGTACTTC
TRBV27	.	TRBJ2-1	.	CASSGVPWGDYNEQFF	TGTGCCAGCAGTGGAGTCCCCTGGGGGGATTACAATGAGCAGTTCTTC
TRBV5-1	.	TRBJ1-1	.	CASRGVMNTEAFF	TGCGCCAGCAGAGGGGTCATGAACACTGAAGCTTTCTTT
TRBV28	.	TRBJ2-7	TRBD2	CASRHSSGSYEQYF	TGTGCCAGCCGCCACTCTAGCGGGAGCTACGAGCAGTACTTC
TRBV2	.	TRBJ1-6	.	CASRPDSSYNSPLHF	TGTGCCAGCAGACCGGACAGCTCCTATAATTCACCCCTCCACTTT
TRBV5-6	.	TRBJ1-2	.	CASSEIRGDYGYTF	TGTGCCAGCAGCGAAATCAGGGGTGACTATGGCTACACCTTC
TRBV19	.	TRBJ1-1	.	CASSIGRRDTEAFF	TGTGCCAGTAGTATAGGACGGCGGGACACTGAAGCTTTCTTT
TRBV4-2	.	TRBJ1-4	.	CASSQESTGTNEKLFF	TGTGCCAGCAGCCAAGAGTCCACAGGGACTAATGAAAAACTGTTTTTT
TRBV5-1	.	TRBJ1-4	TRBD1	CASRPAPTGDVEKLFF	TGCGCCAGCAGACCAGCACCTACAGGGGATGTCGAAAAACTGTTTTTT
TRBV2	.	TRBJ2-1	.	CASSRDNFDEQFF	TGTGCCAGCAGTCGAGACAATTTCGATGAGCAGTTCTTC
TRBV11-2	.	TRBJ2-7	TRBD2	CASSAGLSYEQYF	TGTGCCAGCAGCGCGGGACTATCCTACGAGCAGTACTTC
TRBV7-9	.	TRBJ1-6	TRBD1	CASAGKGQAPRSPLHF	TGTGCCAGCGCGGGGAAAGGACAGGCCCCCCGGTCACCCCTCCACTTT
TRBV5-1	.	TRBJ1-5	TRBD1	CASSLQGDNQPQHF	TGCGCCAGCAGCTTGCAGGGGGATAATCAGCCCCAGCATTTT
TRBV19	.	TRBJ1-4	TRBD1	CASREPGQGRAKLFF	TGTGCCAGTAGGGAACCGGGACAGGGACGTGCAAAACTGTTTTTT
TRBV7-9	.	TRBJ2-5	.	CASSLVGREEETQYF	TGTGCCAGCAGCTTAGTGGGGCGGGAAGAAGAGACCCAGTACTTC
TRBV7-9	.	TRBJ2-2	.	CASSVASAAGELFF	TGTGCCAGCAGCGTTGCGAGCGCCGCCGGGGAGCTGTTTTTT
TRBV25-1	.	TRBJ1-1	.	CASSYYRARGTEAFF	TGTGCCAGCAGTTATTACAGGGCCCGAGGCACTGAAGCTTTCTTT
TRBV4-1	.	TRBJ2-7	.	CASSQPPNSLEQYF	TGCGCCAGCAGCCAACCTCCCAACTCTCTCGAGCAGTACTTC
TRBV18	.	TRBJ1-5	TRBD1	CASSEGALNSNQPQHF	TGTGCCAGCTCAGAGGGGGCGCTAAATAGCAATCAGCCCCAGCATTTT
TRBV4-2	.	TRBJ2-1	.	CASSQEEESHYNEQFF	TGTGCCAGCAGCCAAGAAGAGGAGAGTCACTACAATGAGCAGTTCTTC
TRBV19	.	TRBJ1-5	.	CASGGQRGYQPQHF	TGTGCCAGTGGAGGACAGCGGGGATATCAGCCCCAGCATTTT
TRBV7-2	.	TRBJ2-3	.	CASSLGGASRTDTQYF	TGTGCCAGCAGCTTAGGGGGAGCGTCCCGCACAGATACGCAGTATTTT
TRBV2	.	TRBJ2-1	TRBD2	CASTSSGREQFF	TGTGCCAGCACCAGTAGCGGGCGTGAGCAGTTCTTC
TRBV6-5	.	TRBJ1-2	.	CASRVTENYGYTF	TGTGCCAGCAGGGTAACGGAGAACTATGGCTACACCTTC
TRBV29-1	.	TRBJ1-2	TRBD1	CSVDPRGQGYTF	TGCAGCGTTGACCCCAGGGGGCAAGGCTACACCTTC
TRBV18	.	TRBJ1-3	.	CASSPVSSRAGNTIYF	TGTGCCAGCTCACCGGTCTCGTCGCGGGCTGGAAACACCATATATTTT
TRBV12-3/TRBV12-4	.	TRBJ1-2	.	CASSRQNYGYTF	TGTGCCAGCAGTCGACAGAACTATGGCTACACCTTC
TRBV4-2	few	TRBJ1-1	TRBD1	CASSARGRGEAFF	TGTGCCAGCAGCGCCAGGGGGCGCGGTGAAGCTTTCTTT
TRBV7-9	.	TRBJ1-5	.	CASSADSLSNQPQHF	TGTGCCAGCAGCGCGGACAGTCTTAGCAATCAGCCCCAGCATTTT
TRBV5-1	.	TRBJ2-1	TRBD2	CASSVGGGKSSYNEQFF	TGCGCCAGCAGCGTGGGGGGAGGGAAGAGCTCCTACAATGAGCAGTTCTTC
TRBV7-9	once	TRBJ1-1	.	CASSGRLTNTEAFF	TGTGCCAGCAGCGGTCGACTGACGAACACTGAAGCTTTCTTT
TRBV25-1	.	TRBJ1-1	.	CASSGAENTEAFF	TGTGCCAGCAGTGGCGCGGAAAACACTGAAGCTTTCTTT
TRBV9	few	TRBJ1-3	.	CASSVGRTAGNTIYF	TGTGCCAGCAGCGTAGGGAGGACTGCAGGAAACACCATATATTTT
TRBV5-1	.	TRBJ1-3	TRBD1	CASSIGTVSGNTIYF	TGCGCCAGCAGCATCGGGACAGTCTCTGGAAACACCATATATTTT
TRBV11-1	.	TRBJ2-3	.	CASSPNRVRWATQYF	TGTGCCAGCAGCCCAAACAGGGTCCGATGGGCTACGCAGTATTTT
TRBV9	.	TRBJ1-1	.	CASGHQPGRTTEAFF	TGTGCCAGCGGCCATCAACCTGGGAGAACAACTGAAGCTTTCTTT
TRBV5-1	.	TRBJ1-1	TRBD1	CASSLSGTGNTEAFF	TGCGCCAGCAGCTTATCCGGGACAGGGAACACTGAAGCTTTCTTT
TRBV3-1/TRBV3-2	.	TRBJ2-5	.	CASSDSQETQYF	TGTGCCAGCAGCGACAGCCAAGAGACCCAGTACTTC
TRBV30	.	TRBJ2-3	TRBD1	CAWRLSGGDTQYF	TGTGCCTGGAGACTGTCAGGGGGAGATACGCAGTATTTT
TRBV5-1	once	TRBJ2-5	.	CASSVGQFGVGETQYF	TGCGCCAGCAGCGTCGGACAGTTTGGCGTCGGTGAGACCCAGTACTTC
TRBV6-1	.	TRBJ1-1	TRBD1	CASSEATVRQGATEAFF	TGTGCCAGCAGTGAAGCGACAGTAAGACAGGGGGCGACTGAAGCTTTCTTT
TRBV7-8	.	TRBJ2-1	.	CASSFPWGGGEQFF	TGTGCCAGCAGCTTCCCATGGGGCGGTGGGGAGCAGTTCTTC
TRBV13	.	TRBJ2-4	TRBD2	CASSSLAGGNLAKNIQYF	TGTGCCAGCAGCTCGCTAGCGGGAGGGAACCTAGCCAAAAACATTCAGTACTTC
TRBV18	.	TRBJ1-2	TRBD1	CASSPPSGGRGYTF	TGTGCCAGCTCACCACCGTCAGGGGGCCGAGGCTACACCTTC